This TCR beta chain is drawn from a study of T cell responses to AZD1222 COVID-19 vaccine. General study points: Only five or six AZD1222 recipients were seropositive at baseline.

CDR1 and CDR2 from the germline V gene are SGHVS and FNYEAQ. The V and J ends lost 1 base and 1 base respectively, with 13 bases between them. This CDR3 is 16 amino acids long. TCRdb's table, derived via immunoSEQ multiplex PCR, lists solely in-frame clones and lacks some. Among about 97,000 clones, about 86% were seen once, and the ten largest hold 1.4%. A word on this clone: Its antigen is not identified.

The receptor was derived from an adult in good health. The genes are TRBV7-6 and TRBJ2-5, with D hard to call. The source material was peripheral blood, sampled on day 0 of AZD1222 vaccination. This CDR3 reads CASSLGQANGQETQYF. In DNA, the CDR3 is TGTGCCAGCAGCTTAGGGCAGGCAAACGGCCAAGAGACCCAGTACTTC. The entire variable domain, with the rest obtained from reference TRBV7-6 and TRBJ2-5, is as follows: GAGVSQSPRYKVTKRGQDVALRCDPISGHVSLYWYRQALGQGPEFLTYFNYEAQQDKSGLPNDRFSAERPEGSISTLTIQRTEQRDSAMYRCASSLGQANGQETQYFGPGTRLLVL.